This T cell receptor (beta chain) was sequenced during a study of beta chain features in type 1 diabetes. The germline V gene has CDR1 SQVTM and CDR2 ANQGSEA. V lost 7 bases, J lost 1 base, and 7 bases lay in between. The CDR3 length is 11 residues. The investigators reverse transcribed all of the isolated RNA, so they sequenced expressed TCRB transcripts. Clones were read by immunoSEQ multiplex PCR, and TCRdb kept only the in-frame ones, dropping some. This sample has 400,000 to 600,000 clones, with approximately 30% found just once. Sequenced input: naive CD4+ T cells from blood. This chain connects TRBV29-1 to TRBJ1-1; D gene uncertain. This TCR came from a man aged 18 to 35 in good health. The CDR3 loop reads CSANENTEAFF. CDR3 sequence (DNA): TGCAGCGCTAATGAGAACACTGAAGCTTTCTTT.